The rows below give T cell receptor beta chains drawn from one sample of a study of read filtering for tumor transcriptome and immune sequencing. TCRdb passed the reads through MiXCR, listing each CDR3 protein once. The data hold about 45,000 distinct CDR3 sequences, with less than 20% observed a single time. Sequenced input: a population of CD138-negative cells sorted from bone marrow. The source of these receptors is a donor over 35 with multiple myeloma. CDR3s include the opening cysteine and the closing phenylalanine or tryptophan. Each record gives: V gene, D gene, clone size, J gene, CDR3 length, CDR3 DNA, CDR3 protein. D genes are given only for firm matches. Size is omitted from some rows. Given values are once, few, many or a class for expanded clones.

>TRBV20-1|TRBD1|many|TRBJ2-7|13
TGCAGTGCCATACCGGGACAGGTCTACGAGCAGTACTTC
CSAIPGQVYEQYF
>TRBV7-9|-|many|TRBJ2-3|15
TGTGCCAGCAGCTTGATGAGTCATCGGGAAGATACGCAGTATTTT
CASSLMSHREDTQYF
>TRBV11-2|-|many|TRBJ2-3|15
TGTGCCAGCAGCTTAGATCCGGGGGGCACAGATACGCAGTATTTT
CASSLDPGGTDTQYF
>TRBV24-1|-|many|TRBJ2-1|17
TGTGCCACCAGTGATAACCGTCCCGGGACAAAATACAATGAGCAGTTCTTC
CATSDNRPGTKYNEQFF
>TRBV3-1|-|many|TRBJ2-5|13
TGTGCCAGCAGCGGAGGACGGGTAGAGACCCAGTACTTC
CASSGGRVETQYF
>TRBV9|-|-|TRBJ1-2|13
TGTGCCAGCAGCGTAGTACAGAACTATGGCTACACCTTC
CASSVVQNYGYTF
>TRBV6-1|-|many|TRBJ2-2|14
TGTGCCAGCAGTGAAATGAAAGGCACCGGGGAGCTGTTTTTT
CASSEMKGTGELFF
>TRBV6-1|-|-|TRBJ2-3|10
TGTGCCAGCATGGGGGATACGCAGTATTTT
CASMGDTQYF
>TRBV29-1|-|few|TRBJ2-5|13
TGCGGCGTGCGCGGGACAGCACAAGAGACCCAGTACTTC
CGVRGTAQETQYF
>TRBV11-2|-|many|TRBJ1-6|14
TGTGCCAGCAGCTTTTCCAGGGTTAATTCACCCCTCCACTTT
CASSFSRVNSPLHF
>TRBV15|-|many|TRBJ2-7|14
TGTGCCACCAGCAGAGAAAAAGGGACCTACGAGCAGTACTTC
CATSREKGTYEQYF
>TRBV28|-|many|TRBJ2-3|14
TGTGCCAGCAGTCAACAGGGGGGGACAGATACGCAGTATTTT
CASSQQGGTDTQYF
>TRBV6-5|-|many|TRBJ2-2|15
TGTGCCAGCAGTACCCTTGGGGTGAACACCGGGGAGCTGTTTTTT
CASSTLGVNTGELFF
>TRBV29-1|TRBD2|many|TRBJ2-3|14
TGCAGCGTCCCAGGCGGGGGTGGGGCAGATACGCAGTATTTT
CSVPGGGGADTQYF
>TRBV11-2|-|many|TRBJ1-1|18
TGTGCCAGCAGCTTAGAATCCAGGTGGGATCCCATGAACACTGAAGCTTTCTTT
CASSLESRWDPMNTEAFF
>TRBV29-1|TRBD1|few|TRBJ1-5|14
TGCAGCGTCGGAGGACAGGGAGGCAATCAGCCCCAGCATTTT
CSVGGQGGNQPQHF
>TRBV11-2|-|few|TRBJ2-1|12
TGTGCCAGCAGATTGGCTATGGATGAGCAGTTCTTC
CASRLAMDEQFF
>TRBV19|TRBD2|many|TRBJ2-1|13
TGTGCCAGTAGTCGACTAGCGTTCAATGAGCAGTTCTTC
CASSRLAFNEQFF
>TRBV29-1|-|many|TRBJ2-1|14
TGCAGCGTTGATATGAAGGGAGCCTACAATGAGCAGTTCTTC
CSVDMKGAYNEQFF
>TRBV2|TRBD1|-|TRBJ1-4|15
TGTGCCAGCAGACAATCGGGACAGGGGAGGGAAAAACTGTTTTTT
CASRQSGQGREKLFF
>TRBV2|TRBD1|many|TRBJ1-1|13
TGTGCCAGCAGGGACAGGGTAAGGTCTGAAGCTTTCTTT
CASRDRVRSEAFF
>TRBV10-2|-|many|TRBJ2-1|13
TGCGCCAGTAGCTCCCTCTCCTACAATGAGCAGTTCTTC
CASSSLSYNEQFF
>TRBV28|-|few|TRBJ1-4|12
TGTGCCAGCAGTTGGGGGACGGCAAAACTGTTTTTT
CASSWGTAKLFF
>TRBV7-2|-|many|TRBJ2-1|17
TGTGCCAGCAGCCCCGGTGGAAGCGCAAGCTCCTACAATGAGCAGTTCTTC
CASSPGGSASSYNEQFF
>TRBV29-1|TRBD1|many|TRBJ1-2|15
TGCAGCGTTGATACTATTACAGGGGGCCGCTATGGCTACACCTTC
CSVDTITGGRYGYTF
>TRBV5-1|-|many|TRBJ2-1|15
TGCGCCAGCAGCCTTACGGGGCAGGACTACAATGAGCAGTTCTTC
CASSLTGQDYNEQFF
>TRBV5-1|-|many|TRBJ2-3|16
TGCGCCAGCAGCTTGGCCGTAGCGGAGAGGAGTGATACGCAGTATTTT
CASSLAVAERSDTQYF
>TRBV4-1|-|many|TRBJ2-2|15
TGCGCCAGCAGCCAAGCCAGGGCGAATACCGGGGAGCTGTTTTTT
CASSQARANTGELFF
>TRBV2|TRBD1|-|TRBJ1-2|14
TGTGCCAGCACCAGACAGGGGGCTGGCGATGGCTACACCTTC
CASTRQGAGDGYTF
>TRBV4-3|TRBD1|many|TRBJ2-7|15
TGCGCCAGCAGCCAAAACGGACAGGGGCGGTACGAGCAGTACTTC
CASSQNGQGRYEQYF
>TRBV24-1|-|many|TRBJ2-2|15
TGTGCCACCAGTGATTCCCGAGGGACTGTCGGGGAGCTGTTTTTT
CATSDSRGTVGELFF
>TRBV20-1|TRBD2|many|TRBJ2-2|15
TGCAGTGCTAGCGATAGCGGGAGCGGTACCGGGGAGCTGTTTTTT
CSASDSGSGTGELFF
>TRBV6-1|TRBD2|many|TRBJ2-1|19
TGTGCCAGCAGAACAGGGCACTGGACTAGCGGGAGATTGGAGAATGAGCAGTTCTTC
CASRTGHWTSGRLENEQFF
>TRBV5-1|TRBD2|-|TRBJ2-3|16
TGCGCCAGCAGCTTGGGACTAGCGGGAGGCCCAGATACGCAGTATTTT
CASSLGLAGGPDTQYF
>TRBV7-2|-|many|TRBJ1-1|13
TGTGCCAGCAGCTTAGATGCGGCAGGGAAAGCTTTCTTT
CASSLDAAGKAFF
>TRBV5-1|-|few|TRBJ2-1|13
TGCGCCAGCAGCTTGGGCGCGGACAATGAGCAGTTCTTC
CASSLGADNEQFF
>TRBV12-3/TRBV12-4|-|many|TRBJ2-7|13
TGTGCCAGCAGTCGGGCGGATTCCTACGAGCAGTACTTC
CASSRADSYEQYF
>TRBV5-4|-|many|TRBJ2-1|15
TGTGCCAGCAGCTTGGCCGGGTCCGGCGACAATGAGCAGTTCTTC
CASSLAGSGDNEQFF
>TRBV27|-|many|TRBJ1-5|14
TGTGCCAGCAGGCCCAGGGGAGGCAATCAGCCCCAGCATTTT
CASRPRGGNQPQHF
>TRBV10-3|-|many|TRBJ2-5|14
TGTGCCATCAGTGAAGGGCAGAGGCTAGAGACCCAGTACTTC
CAISEGQRLETQYF
>TRBV27|TRBD2|many|TRBJ2-2|15
TGTGCCAGCAGTAACGGGAGGGCGAACACCGGGGAGCTGTTTTTT
CASSNGRANTGELFF
>TRBV20-1|-|many|TRBJ2-5|15
TGCAGTGCTAGAGATTTCAACGGGCTCCTGCAGACCCAGTACTTC
CSARDFNGLLQTQYF
>TRBV29-1|-|many|TRBJ2-6|13
TGCAGCGTTGCCTCCTCTGGGGCCAACGTCCTGACTTTC
CSVASSGANVLTF
>TRBV7-9|-|many|TRBJ2-2|13
TGTGCCAGCAGCCTGCTGATGGGCGGGGAGCTGTTTTTT
CASSLLMGGELFF
>TRBV19|TRBD1|many|TRBJ1-1|16
TGTGCCAGTAGTATTCCCAGGGGGGACCGGAACACTGAAGCTTTCTTT
CASSIPRGDRNTEAFF
>TRBV2|-|many|TRBJ2-3|13
TGTGCCAGCTTGGAGGGGGGCACAGATACGCAGTATTTT
CASLEGGTDTQYF
>TRBV28|TRBD1|-|TRBJ1-3|17
TGTGCCAGCATGTCCAGAGGACAGGGGGCGCCGAGAAACACCATATATTTT
CASMSRGQGAPRNTIYF
>TRBV5-5|-|many|TRBJ1-4|14
TGTGCCAGCAGCAAGACTGCAACTAATGAAAAACTGTTTTTT
CASSKTATNEKLFF
>TRBV20-1|TRBD2|-|TRBJ2-7|15
TGCAGTGCGGCAATGGGGCTAGCGGTCTCCTACGAGCAGTACTTC
CSAAMGLAVSYEQYF
>TRBV11-2|-|-|TRBJ2-7|15
TGTGCCAGCAGCTTAGGCCGGGCTCGAACCTACGAGCAGTACTTC
CASSLGRARTYEQYF
>TRBV7-2|TRBD2|many|TRBJ2-1|14
TGTGCCAGCAGCGTGGGACTACAACCCAATGAGCAGTTCTTC
CASSVGLQPNEQFF
>TRBV12-3/TRBV12-4|TRBD2|-|TRBJ2-7|17
TGTGCCAGCAGCCCCGGGACTAGCGGGAGGGCCCTCGACGAGCAGTACTTC
CASSPGTSGRALDEQYF
>TRBV27|-|few|TRBJ1-1|14
TGTGCCAGCAGGGTCGCGGGGATGAACACTGAAGCTTTCTTT
CASRVAGMNTEAFF